Listed below are T cell receptor beta chains from one sample, sequenced in a study of shared clonotypes between healthy human individuals. TCRdb keeps only in-frame clones here, not all; method: immunoSEQ multiplex PCR. There are over 2 million clones in the sample; about 95% occur only once, and roughly 0.13% lies in the top ten. The sample taken for sequencing was naive CD4+ T cells sorted from blood. The receptors were gathered from a young man in good health. CDR3s leave out the opening cysteine and the closing phenylalanine or tryptophan.

V gene,J gene,CDR3 length,CDR3 protein
TRBV28,TRBJ2-7,13,ASSSGQGFSYEQY
TRBV6-5,TRBJ1-6,14,ASSYRSRGRDSPLH
TRBV6-5,TRBJ2-3,14,ASSYSGPPSTDTQY
TRBV19,TRBJ1-2,12,ASSTRDRGNGYT
TRBV18,TRBJ2-7,14,ASLPQGAFSSYEQY
TRBV7-9,TRBJ2-1,14,ASSRNPGQVDNEQF
TRBV28,TRBJ1-4,11,ASSFRTGKSLF
TRBV10-3,TRBJ1-2,11,AISEADYYGYT
TRBV5-1,TRBJ1-6,13,ASSSGIGAGSPLH
TRBV18,TRBJ2-7,11,ASSAGQSYEQY